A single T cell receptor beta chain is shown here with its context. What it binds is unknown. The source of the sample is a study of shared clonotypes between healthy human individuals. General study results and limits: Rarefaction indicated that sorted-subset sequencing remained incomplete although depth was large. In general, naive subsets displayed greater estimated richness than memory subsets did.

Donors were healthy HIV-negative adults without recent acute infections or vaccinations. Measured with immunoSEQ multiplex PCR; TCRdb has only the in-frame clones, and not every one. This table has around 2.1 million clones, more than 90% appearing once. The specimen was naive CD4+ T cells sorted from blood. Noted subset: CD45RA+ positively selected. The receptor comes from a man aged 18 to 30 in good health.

The CDR3 coding sequence is TGTGCCAGCAGCCCCATTTGGCGAAGGGGACTACAAGAGACCCAGTACTTC. It translates to CASSPIWRRGLQETQYF. The chain carries TRBV5-6 and TRBJ2-5; 7 bases are shared with TRBD2. This CDR3 region has 17 residues. Germline values: CDR1 SGHDT, CDR2 YYEEEE. Trimming at V came to 4 bases and at J to 2 bases, leaving 14 bases not matched to a gene.